This T cell receptor beta chain appears in the sequencing data of a study of T cells in Graves' hyperthyroidism and ophthalmopathy (dated by TCRdb to about 2019). For the study in its entirety: To identify distinguishing TCR V-J signatures, a discovery cohort of around 98 patients was used, comprising 43 with Graves' ophthalmopathy and some 60 with stable Graves' hyperthyroidism. After blood sampling, hyperthyroidism patients were treated with methimazole at a starting dose of 30 mg daily, and ophthalmopathy patients were treated with high-dose intravenous methylprednisolone. The 100 discovery patients were randomly split 7:3 into training and test sets. Prospective prediction of ophthalmopathy was tested in an independent validation cohort consisting of fewer than 20 hyperthyroidism patients and some 17 patients who later progressed to ophthalmopathy. The study also compared thyroid tissue and blood T-cell repertoires from more than five Graves' hyperthyroidism patients. According to the paper, TCR Vbeta CDR3 sequencing was carried out on approximately 140 peripheral blood samples, which came from fewer than 50 ophthalmopathy, 80 or so hyperthyroidism and about 17 progressor patients.

Trimming takes 7 bases from V and 4 bases from J, and the germline ends sit 12 bases apart. CDR1 and CDR2 are drawn from the germline V gene (reference sequence): DFQATT, SNEGSKA. From the cysteine up to the phenylalanine, the CDR3 has a length of 12 residues. The DNA shown is the 36-base CDR3, in frame from base 1. With regard to this clonotype: Its antigen has not been determined. Base quality data are lacking; no much larger clone is found one base away.

Paper-wide results and their limitations: In validation, progression to ophthalmopathy was predicted by the model with approximately 67% sensitivity and 72.22% specificity, a median of about 6 months before onset. No statistical method was used to set the sample size in advance, and investigators knew the group allocation. A model built on a 13 V-J signature distinguished ophthalmopathy from stable hyperthyroidism, reaching around 88% sensitivity and approximately 81% specificity in cross-validation and 80%/75% in testing. Most expanded thyroid clonotypes (frequency above 0.001) were also found in blood, which suggests that blood repertoires may mirror thyroid immune responses.

TCR beta CDR3 regions were amplified from RNA transcripts. The first round of RT-PCR for the TCR CDR3 was performed with the HTBI primer set and the Qiagen OneStep RT-PCR kit. A second multiplex PCR round built the libraries, followed by size selection and purification. Sequencing of the libraries was done on an Illumina HiSeq2000 using paired-end 100 bp reads. As for the original processing: SOAPnuke was used to process the raw data, removing reads that contained adapters or uncalled bases, had a mean Phred below 15, or lacked an exact match to the constant primer or identifier. High-quality paired reads were merged using COPE v1.2.5, and each unique nucleotide sequence was defined as a clonotype. Clonotypes were aligned to IMGT TRBV, TRBD and TRBJ reference segments using MiTCR v1.1. Analysis was restricted to V-J combinations with a frequency above 0.0001, which covered roughly 99% of repertoires. A TCS score was defined as the ratio between F50 (clonal expansion) and ExV (chaos), using BLOSUM62-based TCRdist between CDR3 peptides within each V-J. Welch's t-statistics and random forest reduced around 510 V-J features to 13, which were used in a naive Bayes classifier (R e1071). The similarity between thyroid and blood repertoires was quantified using the Morisita-Horn index. The public sequencing data were trimmed at Q25 with fastp and processed into clonotypes with MiXCR by TCRdb, which kept only in-frame beta chains. For every CDR3 protein sequence, its rows merge into one entry that carries the most common genes and DNA. V and J calls and clone size were set by TCRdb, not the authors. Within this sample are roughly 570,000 distinct CDR3 sequences, with just over 45% of them counted one time only. The top ten clones comprise 7.5% to 8.5% of the sample.

Stable Graves' hyperthyroidism was defined as the absence of progression to ophthalmopathy over 18 months of follow-up. Hyperthyroidism patients were aged 18 to 65 years and newly diagnosed, with disease duration of less than 2 months. Patients with uncontrolled infections, other autoimmune diseases, pregnancy or lactation were excluded. Diagnoses were established on the basis of clinical symptoms, serum thyroxine and TRAb, thyroid ultrasound, and orbital computed tomography. Trizol reagent was used to extract total RNA, and RNA quality was then checked on an Agilent 2100 Bioanalyzer. The material sequenced was peripheral blood or thyroid tissue (not recorded which). The source is a woman aged 18-29 years with Graves' hyperthyroidism. The V gene is TRBV20-1 and the J gene is TRBJ2-3; the D gene cannot be named for sure. DNA sequence: TGCAGTGTAGAAGGTCGGGCAGATACGCAGTATTTT. Its protein reads: CSVEGRADTQYF.